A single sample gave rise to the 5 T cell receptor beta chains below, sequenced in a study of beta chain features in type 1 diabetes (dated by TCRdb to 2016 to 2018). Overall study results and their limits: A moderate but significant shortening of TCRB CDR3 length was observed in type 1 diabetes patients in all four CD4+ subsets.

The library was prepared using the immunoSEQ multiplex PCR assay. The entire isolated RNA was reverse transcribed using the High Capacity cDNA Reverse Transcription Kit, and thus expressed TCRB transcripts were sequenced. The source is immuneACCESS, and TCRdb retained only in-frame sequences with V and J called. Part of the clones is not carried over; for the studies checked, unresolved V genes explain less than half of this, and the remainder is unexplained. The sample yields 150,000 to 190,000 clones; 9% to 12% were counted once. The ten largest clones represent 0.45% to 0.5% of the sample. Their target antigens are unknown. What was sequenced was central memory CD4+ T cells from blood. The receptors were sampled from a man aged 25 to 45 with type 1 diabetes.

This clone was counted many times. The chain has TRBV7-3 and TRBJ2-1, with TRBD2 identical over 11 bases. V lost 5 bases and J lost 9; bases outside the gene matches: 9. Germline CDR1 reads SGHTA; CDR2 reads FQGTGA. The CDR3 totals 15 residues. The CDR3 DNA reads TGTGCCAGCAGCGAAACTAGCGGGAGAAGGGGTGAGCAGTTCTTC. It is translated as CASSETSGRRGEQFF.

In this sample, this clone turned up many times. The CDR3 sequence: CASSSGLAVNEQFF. CDR3 nucleotide sequence: TGTGCCAGCAGCTCAGGACTAGCGGTCAATGAGCAGTTCTTC. The V gene is TRBV7-9, the J gene TRBJ2-1, with 10 bases fitting TRBD2. This CDR3 has 14 amino acids. Germline CDR1 is SEHNR and CDR2 is FQNEAQ (reference sequence). V shed 4 bases and J 6 bases; nucleotides not matched to a gene: 3.

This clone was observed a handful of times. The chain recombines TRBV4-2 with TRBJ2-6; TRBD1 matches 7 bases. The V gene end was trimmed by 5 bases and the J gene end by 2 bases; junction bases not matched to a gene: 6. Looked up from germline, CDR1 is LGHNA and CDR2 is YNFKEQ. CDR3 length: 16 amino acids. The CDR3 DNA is TGTGCCAGCAGCACGGGGACAGCCGCTGGGGCCAACGTCCTGACTTTC. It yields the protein CASSTGTAAGANVLTF.

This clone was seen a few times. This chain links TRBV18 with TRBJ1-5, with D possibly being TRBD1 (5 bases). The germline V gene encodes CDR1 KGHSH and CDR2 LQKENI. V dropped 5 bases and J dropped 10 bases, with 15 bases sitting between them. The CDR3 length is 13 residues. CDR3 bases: TGTGCCAGCTCAACGGACACGTCTGCTCCCCAGCATTTT. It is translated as CASSTDTSAPQHF.

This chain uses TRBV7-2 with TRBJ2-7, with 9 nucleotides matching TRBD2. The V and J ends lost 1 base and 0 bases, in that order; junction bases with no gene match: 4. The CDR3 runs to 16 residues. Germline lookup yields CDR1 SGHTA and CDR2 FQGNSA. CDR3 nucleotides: TGTGCCAGCAGCTTAGGAGCGGGAGGTTACTCCTACGAGCAGTACTTC. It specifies CASSLGAGGYSYEQYF.